The present entry profiles one T cell receptor (beta chain) with its context. Its antigen is unknown. A single record per CDR3 protein comes from TCRdb applying MiXCR to the RT-PCR reads. The data contain some 500,000 distinct CDR3 sequences, 15% to 20% of them singletons. V lost 0 bases to trimming and J lost 9 bases; unmatched junction nucleotides: 1. Germline values: CDR1 MNHEY, CDR2 SVGAGI. This CDR3 is built from 12 residues. This entry is derived from a study of response to subunit inactivated influenza vaccine. Findings of the study overall: The authors suggested that every seasonal influenza vaccination recruits few new T cells.

The clonotype was recovered from a man between 50 and 75 years old who received an inactivated influenza vaccine. The chain uses TRBV6-5 and TRBJ1-1; the match to TRBD1 covers 7 bases. Sample: CD4+ T cells sorted from PBMCs, taken around 2 years after vaccination. Here the CDR3 reads CASSYSRGQAFF. The DNA of the CDR3 is TGTGCCAGCAGTTACTCTAGGGGGCAAGCTTTCTTT.